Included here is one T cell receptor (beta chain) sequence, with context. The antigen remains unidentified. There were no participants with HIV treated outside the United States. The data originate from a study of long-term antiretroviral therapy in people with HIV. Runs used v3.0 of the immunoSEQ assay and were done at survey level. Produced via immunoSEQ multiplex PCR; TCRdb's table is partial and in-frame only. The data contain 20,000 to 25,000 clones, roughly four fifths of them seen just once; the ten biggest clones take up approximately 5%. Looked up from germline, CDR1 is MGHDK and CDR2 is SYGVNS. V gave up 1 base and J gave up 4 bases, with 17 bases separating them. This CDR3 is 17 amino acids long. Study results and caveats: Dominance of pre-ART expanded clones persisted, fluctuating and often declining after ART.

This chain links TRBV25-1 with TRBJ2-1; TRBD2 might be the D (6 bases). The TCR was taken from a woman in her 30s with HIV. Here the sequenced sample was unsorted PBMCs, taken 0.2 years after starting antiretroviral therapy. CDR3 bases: TGTGCCAGCAGTGAATCAGGGACTCCCCAATTATACAATGAGCAGTTCTTC. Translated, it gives CASSESGTPQLYNEQFF.